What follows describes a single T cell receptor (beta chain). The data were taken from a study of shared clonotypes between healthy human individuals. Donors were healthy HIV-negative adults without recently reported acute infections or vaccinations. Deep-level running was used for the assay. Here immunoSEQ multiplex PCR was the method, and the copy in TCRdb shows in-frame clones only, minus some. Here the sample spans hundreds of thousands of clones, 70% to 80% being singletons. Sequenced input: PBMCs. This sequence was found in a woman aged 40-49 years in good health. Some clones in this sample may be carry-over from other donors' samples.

CDR3 in DNA: TGTGCCACCCGTGAGGCTAGCACAGATACGCAGTATTTT. Its protein product is CATREASTDTQYF. The J gene is TRBJ2-3, the V gene TRBV6-6; D unclear. The V and J ends lost 10 bases and 0 bases respectively, with 11 bases between them. Germline V gene sequence: CDR1 MNHNY, CDR2 SVGAGI (reference sequence). The CDR3 is 13 residues long.